The source of this T cell receptor (beta chain) is a study of T cell changes during pregnancy in multiple sclerosis. Clones were read by immunoSEQ multiplex PCR, and TCRdb kept only the in-frame ones, dropping some. The repertoire holds roughly 76,000 clones, with about 93% as singletons. The CDR3 spans 17 residues. Between the trimmed V and J ends, which lost 2 bases and 1 base, there was a span of 15 bases. Germline lookup yields CDR1 SGHVS and CDR2 FQNEAQ. The sample was CD4+ T cells from peripheral blood mononuclear cells, taken in the second trimester of pregnancy. The sequence was obtained from a female donor with multiple sclerosis, enrolled in a pregnancy study. The chain uses TRBV7-8 and TRBJ1-5; possible D gene TRBD1, 5 bases. Written as DNA, the CDR3 is TGTGCCAGCAGCTTACCCAGGGTGCCTTTGAGCAATCAGCCCCAGCATTTT. Its protein product is CASSLPRVPLSNQPQHF.